The 21 T cell receptor beta chains below were found in one sample sequenced in a study of control samples from healthy donors and cancer patients. The data were produced by immunoSEQ multiplex PCR, yet TCRdb's version contains in-frame clones alone and is incomplete. The sample gives 85,000 to 100,000 clones, roughly 93% of which show up once; roughly 8% is in the top ten. Sequencing was done on a sample of blood. These receptors all stem from a man younger than 30 in good health.

The J gene is TRBJ1-2, the V gene TRBV6-5, with D possibly TRBD1 on 5 matching bases. Looked up from germline, CDR1 is MNHEY and CDR2 is SVGAGI. The germline V and J ends were trimmed by 6 bases and 4 bases, with 12 bases remaining between them. This CDR3 is built from 13 residues. Here the CDR3 DNA reads TGTGCCAGCAGGGGCCGGGGCTCCTATGGCTACACCTTC. Translating gives CASRGRGSYGYTF.

The V and J genes are TRBV25-1 and TRBJ2-7; perhaps TRBD1 as D (6 bases). The CDR3 loop spans 15 amino acids. Germline V gives CDR1 MGHDK, CDR2 SYGVNS. Trimming pared 5 bases from V and 0 bases from J, leaving 14 bases between. Here the CDR3 DNA reads TGTGCCAGCAGTATCCGGGACACTAGCTCCTACGAGCAGTACTTC. Protein product: CASSIRDTSSYEQYF.

As DNA, the CDR3 is TGTGCCAGCAGACCACAGGGGACAAACACTGAAGCTTTCTTT. This translates into CASRPQGTNTEAFF. This sequence joins TRBV6-5 and TRBJ1-1; 7 bases line up with TRBD1. The CDR3 runs to 14 residues. Germline CDR1 MNHEY, CDR2 SVGAGI. The V gene end was trimmed by 6 bases and the J gene end by 2 bases; junction bases not matched to a gene: 6.

The chain has TRBV28 and TRBJ1-5; TRBD1 might be the D (5 bases). CDR1 and CDR2 (germline): MDHEN, SYDVKM. Trimming took 5 bases from V and 0 from J, leaving 8 bases between them. This CDR3 spans 14 amino acids. CDR3 sequence (DNA): TGTGCCAGCAGTGAGACAGATAGCAATCAGCCCCAGCATTTT. Amino acids: CASSETDSNQPQHF.

This clone was detected only a few times. This chain connects TRBV6-4 to TRBJ2-1, with 7 bases matching TRBD2. CDR1 and CDR2 (germline): MRHNA, SNTAGT. V gave up 4 bases and J gave up 8 bases; unmatched junction bases: 11. The CDR3 has 15 residues. As DNA, the CDR3 is TGTGCCAGCAGTGTAGCGGCGGGAGAGTCTTATGAGCAGTTCTTC. This codes for CASSVAAGESYEQFF.

V is TRBV5-5 and J is TRBJ1-1; unclear D gene. The CDR3 is made up of 14 amino acids. In germline, CDR1 is SGHKS, CDR2 YYEKEE (reference sequence). Trimming took off 0 bases at V and 0 bases at J, with 6 bases between the two ends. CDR3 residues: CASSLGGLNTEAFF. The CDR3 nucleotides read TGTGCCAGCAGCTTGGGGGGTTTGAACACTGAAGCTTTCTTT.

The DNA for the CDR3 is TGTGCCAGCAGCTTGGGCGGGGGGAACACTGAAGCTTTCTTT. As protein: CASSLGGGNTEAFF. The chain combines TRBV7-8 with TRBJ1-1, with D perhaps matching TRBD1 (5 bases). This CDR3 is 14 amino acids long. Germline assignment: CDR1 SGHVS and CDR2 FQNEAQ. Trimming cost V 3 bases and J 1 base, with 9 bases left between them.

This chain uses TRBV2 with TRBJ2-1; TRBD2 agrees at 13 bases. This CDR3 spans 15 amino acids. Germline values: CDR1 SNHLY, CDR2 FYNNEI. V gave up 5 bases and J gave up 8 bases; unmatched junction bases: 6. CDR3 in amino acids: CASSLPGLAGYEQFF. DNA of the CDR3: TGTGCCAGCAGTCTACCGGGACTAGCGGGATATGAGCAGTTCTTC.

This chain links TRBV29-1 with TRBJ1-2, with 9 positions matching TRBD1. CDR3 length: 11 amino acids. Germline V gene sequence: CDR1 SQVTM, CDR2 ANQGSEA. The ends lost 7 bases at V and 6 bases at J; junction bases unmatched: 3. In nucleotides, the CDR3 is TGCAGCGCCGGACAGGGGAATGGCTACACCTTC. Translated, it gives CSAGQGNGYTF.

This rearrangement joins TRBV27 to TRBJ1-2, with 7 positions matching TRBD1. Germline V gene sequence: CDR1 MNHEY, CDR2 SMNVEV (reference sequence). The ends lost 6 bases at V and 4 bases at J; junction bases unmatched: 5. There are 13 residues in the CDR3. CDR3 DNA: TGTGCCAGCAGGACAGGGAGCTCCTATGGCTACACCTTC. Its translation: CASRTGSSYGYTF.

J is TRBJ1-1 and V is TRBV19; D unresolved. CDR3 length equals 16 residues. The germline V gene has CDR1 LNHDA and CDR2 SQIVND (reference sequence). Trimming shortened V by 0 bases and J by 1 base, and 12 bases separated the two germline ends. The CDR3 region has the DNA TGTGCCAGTAGTATAGATCCTCTCGTTGGGAACACTGAAGCTTTCTTT. Translated, it gives CASSIDPLVGNTEAFF.

V and J are TRBV9 and TRBJ2-3; TRBD2 agrees at 9 bases. Germline-derived CDR1 and CDR2 are SGDLS and YYNGEE. Trimming removed 2 bases from V and 0 bases from J; junction bases left unmatched: 10. The CDR3 sequence is 18 residues long. CDR3 in DNA: TGTGCCAGCAGCGTGAGGCGGGAGGGCCGGACTAGCACAGATACGCAGTATTTT. Encoded protein: CASSVRREGRTSTDTQYF.

The J gene is TRBJ1-4, the V gene TRBV5-1, with TRBD1 matching over 7 bases. Germline V gene data show CDR1 as SGHRS and CDR2 as YFSETQ. The V gene end was trimmed by 3 bases and the J gene end by 9 bases; junction bases not matched to a gene: 5. CDR3 length equals 13 residues. The CDR3 loop reads CASSSGGEKKLFF. The CDR3 nucleotides read TGCGCCAGCAGCTCAGGGGGTGAGAAAAAACTGTTTTTT.

The chain combines TRBV4-3 with TRBJ1-2; the match to TRBD1 covers 7 bases. V shed 0 bases, J shed 3 bases, and the junction held 10 bases outside the gene matches. This CDR3 contains 17 residues. The germline CDR1 and CDR2 sequences are LGHNA and YSLEER. CDR3 nucleotide sequence: TGCGCCAGCAGCCAAGATTGGGTGACAGGGTTCGACTATGGCTACACCTTC. Translation: CASSQDWVTGFDYGYTF.

This clone was detected only once. This chain uses TRBV6-5 with TRBJ2-7; a possible D gene is TRBD1 (5 bases). CDR3 length equals 13 residues. The germline V and J ends were trimmed by 6 bases and 0 bases, with 9 bases remaining between them. Germline values: CDR1 MNHEY, CDR2 SVGAGI. DNA for the CDR3: TGTGCCAGCAGCTTGGACATCTCCTACGAGCAGTACTTC. Translation gives CASSLDISYEQYF.

This chain joins TRBV19 and TRBJ1-2; 10 bases fit TRBD1. J gave up 3 bases and V 9 bases, and 4 bases lay outside the gene matches. CDR3 size: 13 residues. Per the germline V gene, CDR1 is LNHDA and CDR2 is SQIVND (reference sequence). This CDR3 is CASRGQGDYGYTF. The CDR3 region has the DNA TGTGCCAGCCGCGGACAGGGGGACTATGGCTACACCTTC.

The chain links TRBV7-3 to TRBJ1-6; perhaps TRBD1 as D (5 bases). Germline lookup yields CDR1 SGHTA and CDR2 FQGTGA. Between the trimmed V and J ends, which lost 5 bases and 5 bases, there was a span of 10 bases. CDR3 size: 14 residues. The CDR3 here is CASSLQGNNSPLHF. In DNA, the CDR3 is TGTGCCAGCAGCCTCCAGGGAAATAATTCACCCCTCCACTTT.

This rearrangement joins TRBV2 to TRBJ2-5, with TRBD1 identical over 9 bases. CDR3 length: 14 amino acids. The trim removed 6 bases at V and 3 bases at J, leaving 5 bases unmatched. Germline loops: CDR1 SNHLY, CDR2 FYNNEI. CDR3 protein: CASRPDRGEETQYF. Here the CDR3 DNA reads TGTGCCAGCAGACCAGACAGGGGGGAAGAGACCCAGTACTTC.

The rearrangement joins TRBV2 to TRBJ1-6; maybe TRBD1 (6 bases). Trimming shortened V by 3 bases and J by 7 bases, and 13 bases separated the two germline ends. Germline V gene lookup returns CDR1 SNHLY and CDR2 FYNNEI. CDR3 length equals 15 residues. CDR3 sequence: CASSDRTASNSPLHF. The CDR3 nucleotides read TGTGCCAGCAGTGATAGGACAGCGTCAAATTCACCCCTCCACTTT.

The rearrangement links TRBV14 to TRBJ1-5; possible D gene TRBD1, 6 bases. Between the trimmed V and J ends, which lost 2 bases and 4 bases, there was a span of 6 bases. The CDR3 is 13 amino acids. In germline, CDR1 is SGHDN, CDR2 FVKESK. CDR3: CASSQQGNQPQHF. Written as DNA, the CDR3 is TGTGCCAGCAGCCAACAGGGGAATCAGCCCCAGCATTTT.

The chain carries TRBV5-1 and TRBJ1-1, with no clear D. The length of the CDR3 is 13 residues. V was shortened by 4 bases and J by 0 bases, with 7 bases between the two germline ends. CDR1 and CDR2 from the germline V gene are SGHRS and YFSETQ. The CDR3 protein is CASSPSLNTEAFF. DNA of the CDR3: TGCGCCAGCAGCCCCAGTTTGAACACTGAAGCTTTCTTT.